The 14 T cell receptor beta chains reported below all come from one sample, sequenced in a study of blood T cell repertoires in COVID-19. Assay: immunoSEQ multiplex PCR; the TCRdb copy retains only in-frame clones and omits some. The table has about 73,000 clones, 89% seen once. Sequenced input: peripheral blood. The receptors originated from a man older than 75 with acute or convalescent COVID-19.

The chain is built from TRBV5-1 and TRBJ2-1; the D gene is possibly TRBD1 (6 bases). Between the trimmed V and J ends, which lost 2 bases and 2 bases, there was a span of 11 bases. CDR3 length: 15 residues. Germline V lookup: CDR1 SGHRS, CDR2 YFSETQ. CDR3: CASSFQGTTYNEQFF. DNA of the CDR3: TGCGCCAGCAGCTTCCAGGGGACCACCTACAATGAGCAGTTCTTC.

The genes are TRBV5-6 and TRBJ1-3, with unresolved D. This CDR3 spans 16 amino acids. Germline-derived CDR1 and CDR2 are SGHDT and YYEEEE. Trimming removed 1 base at V and 0 bases at J, with 11 bases between. CDR3 residues: CASSLFARSSGNTIYF. The CDR3, as DNA: TGTGCCAGCAGCTTGTTCGCCCGGAGCTCTGGAAACACCATATATTTT.

The chain uses TRBV7-3 and TRBJ2-2; D is possibly TRBD1 (5 bases). CDR3 size: 15 residues. Trimming shortened V by 5 bases and J by 7 bases, and 17 bases separated the two germline ends. The germline V gene has CDR1 SGHTA and CDR2 FQGTGA. Here the CDR3 reads CASSPNPQGYGELFF. The DNA of the CDR3 is TGTGCCAGCAGCCCCAACCCCCAGGGATACGGGGAGCTGTTTTTT.

CDR3 DNA: TGTGCCAGCACTCTGAGCGGGGTCTTGAACACTGAAGCTTTCTTT. Protein product: CASTLSGVLNTEAFF. The chain has TRBV28 and TRBJ1-1; D not certain. Trimming removed 7 bases from V and 0 bases from J, with 15 bases in between. The CDR3 runs to 15 residues. Germline values: CDR1 MDHEN, CDR2 SYDVKM.

The chain is built from TRBV10-3 and TRBJ2-1; D is possibly TRBD1 (9 bases). The CDR3 consists of 16 residues. The germline V and J ends were trimmed by 3 bases and 2 bases, with 14 bases remaining between them. Germline CDR1 and CDR2: ENHRY and SYGVKD. For the CDR3, the DNA is TGTGCCATCAGTGATAGCGGGACAGGGACCTACAATGAGCAGTTCTTC. Protein: CAISDSGTGTYNEQFF.

The chain carries TRBV19 and TRBJ1-2; 7 nucleotides agree with TRBD1. Germline V gene sequence: CDR1 LNHDA, CDR2 SQIVND (reference sequence). The V segment lost 5 bases and the J segment 6 bases; nucleotides outside the gene matches: 15. The CDR3 covers 16 residues. CDR3 sequence (DNA): TGTGCCAGTAGTGTCCAGGGGGGCGCGAGATTTCATGGCTACACCTTC. Its protein is CASSVQGGARFHGYTF.

V is TRBV19 and J is TRBJ1-3; D ambiguous. V lost 7 bases to trimming and J lost 2 bases, with 9 bases between them. CDR1 and CDR2 from the germline V gene are LNHDA and SQIVND (reference sequence). The CDR3 consists of 13 residues. The CDR3 spells CASTVSAGNTIYF. CDR3 sequence (DNA): TGTGCCAGTACGGTCTCCGCTGGAAACACCATATATTTT.

This clone came up once. The rearrangement links TRBV6-5 to TRBJ2-7, with D perhaps TRBD2 (5 bases). The CDR3 length is 15 residues. Germline CDR1 is MNHEY and CDR2 is SVGAGI. The V gene lost 6 bases and the J gene lost 2 bases, with 17 bases spanning the gap. The chain's CDR3 is CASSPTRTGTYEQYF. CDR3 nucleotides: TGTGCCAGCAGCCCCACTCGGACGGGAACCTACGAGCAGTACTTC.

V and J are TRBV20-1 and TRBJ1-1, with D possibly being TRBD1 (5 bases). V was shortened by 0 bases and J by 8 bases, with 7 bases between the two germline ends. The germline V gene has CDR1 DFQATT and CDR2 SNEGSKA (reference sequence). The CDR3 has 11 amino acids. The chain's CDR3 is CSAREAGEAFF. CDR3 nucleotides: TGCAGTGCTAGAGAGGCAGGGGAAGCTTTCTTT.

The chain uses TRBV12-3 or TRBV12-4 and TRBJ1-1; TRBD1 agrees at 10 bases. There are 13 residues in the CDR3. V lost 6 bases to trimming and J lost 5 bases; unmatched junction nucleotides: 3. The CDR3 loop reads CASRGQGETEAFF. CDR3 sequence (DNA): TGTGCCAGCAGAGGACAGGGGGAAACTGAAGCTTTCTTT.

A note on this clone: Different DNA sequences within this sample yield the same CDR3. The chain joins TRBV19 to TRBJ2-7; TRBD2 aligns across 9 bases. This CDR3 contains 14 residues. V dropped 6 bases and J dropped 3; count of bases not matched to a gene: 6. Germline CDR1 LNHDA, CDR2 SQIVND (reference sequence). The CDR3 spells CASSLAGQLYEQYF. In DNA, the CDR3 is TGTGCCAGTAGCCTAGCGGGACAGCTCTACGAGCAGTACTTC.

The gene calls are TRBV5-1 and TRBJ1-2; perhaps TRBD1 as D (6 bases). The CDR3 covers 16 residues. The germline V and J ends were trimmed by 1 base and 6 bases, with 19 bases remaining between them. Germline CDR1 and CDR2: SGHRS and YFSETQ. The CDR3 protein is CASSLIQGRKAHGYTF. The CDR3 DNA reads TGCGCCAGCAGCTTGATCCAGGGGCGAAAAGCCCATGGCTACACCTTC.

This chain uses TRBV2 with TRBJ2-7, with 9 bases matching TRBD2. CDR1 is SNHLY, CDR2 FYNNEI, per germline. The CDR3 is 14 amino acids. Trimming took 5 bases from V and 4 from J; bases not matched to a gene: 6. The CDR3 here is CASSRSGSLYEQYF. CDR3 in DNA: TGTGCCAGCAGTCGTAGCGGGAGTCTATACGAGCAGTACTTC.

The chain links TRBV12-3 or TRBV12-4 to TRBJ1-3; no reliable D call. Trimming cost V 7 bases and J 0 bases, with 7 bases left between them. The CDR3 sequence is 13 residues long. DNA for the CDR3: TGTGCCAGCAATGAGGGCTCTGGAAACACCATATATTTT. This translates into CASNEGSGNTIYF.